This T cell receptor beta chain came from a study of blood T cell repertoires in COVID-19. Turning to the study itself: The study drew acute and convalescent COVID-19 samples from the United States, Italy and Spain. PBMCs, B-cell-depleted T cells, or T cells were the source of the cDNA or gDNA that made up the material.

This clone was detected once. Original handling: Reference gene primer amplification in the assay estimated nucleated cell counts. The method was immunoSEQ multiplex PCR; TCRdb's version includes in-frame clones alone and lacks a portion of them. Clone size and V and J calls were adopted from that table, with D and trimming inferred from the DNA. Of 160,000 or so clones detected, approximately 80% appear once; the ten largest clones hold 11% to 15%. The CDR3 totals 12 residues. CDR1 is SQVTM and CDR2 is ANQGSEA in the germline V gene. The ends were cut back, 7 bases at V and 2 bases at J, with 10 bases in the middle.

This chain links TRBV29-1 with TRBJ2-3; TRBD1 might be the D (5 bases). The clonotype was recovered from a woman aged 80 or over with acute or convalescent COVID-19. The sequencing sample was made of peripheral blood. In DNA form, the CDR3 reads TGCAGCGCTGCCAGGGACACAGATACGCAGTATTTT. Its translation: CSAARDTDTQYF.